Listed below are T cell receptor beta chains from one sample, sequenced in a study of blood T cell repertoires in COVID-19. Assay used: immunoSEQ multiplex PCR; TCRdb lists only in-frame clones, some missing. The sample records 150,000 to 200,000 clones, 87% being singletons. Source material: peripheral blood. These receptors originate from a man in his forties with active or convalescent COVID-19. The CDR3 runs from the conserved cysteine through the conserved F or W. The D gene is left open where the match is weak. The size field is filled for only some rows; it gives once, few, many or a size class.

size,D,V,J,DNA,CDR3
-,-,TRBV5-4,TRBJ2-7,TGTGCCAGCAGCCGGGTTGGTGGTGAGCAGTACTTC,CASSRVGGEQYF
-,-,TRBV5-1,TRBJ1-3,TGCGCCAGCAGCCTGGGAGGGGGACATGGAAACACCATATATTTT,CASSLGGGHGNTIYF
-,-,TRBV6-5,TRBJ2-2,TGTGCCAGCAGTATAGACAGCCCGAACACCGGGGAGCTGTTTTTT,CASSIDSPNTGELFF
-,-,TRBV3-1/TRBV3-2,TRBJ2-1,TGTGCCAGCAGCCAAGACCCCGAGTACAATGAGCAGTTCTTC,CASSQDPEYNEQFF
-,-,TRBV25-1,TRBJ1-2,TGTGCCAGCAGTGAAGAGGGTTTAGGCTATGGCTACACCTTC,CASSEEGLGYGYTF
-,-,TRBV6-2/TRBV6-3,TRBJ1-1,TGTGCCAGCAGTTACGACGGGGGTCGGGCTTTCTTT,CASSYDGGRAFF
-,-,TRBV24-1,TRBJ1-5,TGTGCCACCAGTGAGGGCGGGGAGGGTCAGCCCCAGCATTTT,CATSEGGEGQPQHF
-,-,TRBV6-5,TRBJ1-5,TGTGCCAGCAGTTACTCGTCAGGGCTGCTTCAGCCCCAGCATTTT,CASSYSSGLLQPQHF
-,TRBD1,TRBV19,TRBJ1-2,TGTGCCAGTAGTTGGACAGGGGGCGGTGGCTACACCTTC,CASSWTGGGGYTF
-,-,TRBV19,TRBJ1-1,TGTGCCAGTAGTATAGTCTACCGAGAGAACACTGAAGCTTTCTTT,CASSIVYRENTEAFF
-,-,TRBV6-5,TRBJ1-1,TGTGCCAGCAGCGAGAGGGGGACTGAAGCTTTCTTT,CASSERGTEAFF
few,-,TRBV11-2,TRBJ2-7,TGTGCCAGCAGCTTATCTTCGGCAGGGACCTACGAGCAGTACTTC,CASSLSSAGTYEQYF
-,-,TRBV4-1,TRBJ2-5,TGCGCCAGCAGACGATTCGAGGGCCGTTCTGTGGAGACCCAGTACTTC,CASRRFEGRSVETQYF